This T cell receptor beta chain was documented in a study of T cell repertoires in aging, cancer and after chemotherapy. Across the study: Clear clonal overlap appeared across healthy donor samples taken over several months to years. The full dataset contained some 8.7 million TCR reads.

The V end lost 10 bases, the J end lost 0 bases, and 16 bases lay between the germline ends. CDR3 length equals 15 residues. Germline CDR1 LNHDA, CDR2 SQIVND (reference sequence). A mixed TRB-A/B primer pool amplified rearranged TRB by multiplex touch-down PCR. From the multiplex PCR reads, TCRdb called clonotypes with MiXCR, one entry per CDR3 protein. Among roughly 10,000 distinct CDR3 sequences listed, over 25% were seen once. Study findings and constraints: In cancer patients, declining TCR diversity with age involved lost richness and lost evenness. Age-matched healthy donors had significantly more diverse, less clonal blood TCR repertoires than untreated cancer patients.

This clonotype was detected only a few times. Antigen unknown. The template was genomic DNA from peripheral blood, not RNA. Sequenced material: blood. This receptor was taken from a human donor in good health. The donor label of this sample is uncertain. The chain recombines TRBV19 with TRBJ1-3; D not resolved. The CDR3, as DNA: TGTGCCACCTTAGGACGGGCCCTCTCTGGAAACACCATATATTTT. The encoded protein is CATLGRALSGNTIYF.